This T cell receptor beta chain was recorded in a study of regulatory T cells in long-lasting Graves disease. Study in general: Treatment with antithyroid drugs for over 5 years, together with positive TSH receptor antibodies, meant persistent Graves' disease.

The germline V gene encodes CDR1 SGHVS and CDR2 FNYEAQ. The V end was cut by 2 bases, the J end by 5 bases, with 7 bases between. The CDR3 is 13 residues long. In building TCR beta libraries, iRepertoire HTBI primers were used together with Arm-PCR of CDR3 regions. One entry per CDR3 protein results from TCRdb running MiXCR on the multiplex PCR reads. The data show 650,000 to 850,000 distinct CDR3 sequences, with 25% to 35% seen just once and about 40% held by the top ten. Time point: persistent/refractory GD, antithyroid drugs over 5 years with positive TRAb. RNA extracted from PBMCs served as the sequencing template. The patients included were those that came from an endocrinology department in Xi'an, China.

V is TRBV7-6 and J is TRBJ2-1, with D uncertain. The specimen was peripheral blood mononuclear cells (PBMCs), collected when the disease was refractory, from a patient treated with antithyroid drugs. This clonotype originated in a female donor with Graves disease. CDR3 sequence: CASSLSSNNEQFF. In DNA, the CDR3 is TGTGCCAGCAGCTTAAGTAGTAACAATGAGCAGTTCTTC.